These 15 T cell receptor beta chains came from one sample sequenced in a study of PD-L1 blockade in urothelial cancer. Assay used: immunoSEQ multiplex PCR; TCRdb lists only in-frame clones, some missing. The sample contains some 49,000 clones, nearly 90% of which appear only once. The sample was PBMCs, taken around atezolizumab (anti-PD-L1) treatment. Every receptor here comes from a man aged 55-75 years with urothelial cancer.

The V call is TRBV29-1, the J call TRBJ1-1, with D unclear. CDR1 and CDR2 (germline): SQVTM, ANQGSEA. V lost 5 bases to trimming and J lost 9 bases, with 13 bases between them. This CDR3 is built from 11 residues. The CDR3 coding sequence is TGCAGCGTTTCAAGAGGGTCGCAAGCTTTCTTT. As protein: CSVSRGSQAFF.

V is TRBV28 and J is TRBJ2-7; D is undetermined. The CDR3 loop spans 13 amino acids. The germline V gene encodes CDR1 MDHEN and CDR2 SYDVKM. Trimming shortened V by 6 bases and J by 0 bases, and 9 bases separated the two germline ends. The CDR3, as DNA: TGTGCCAGCAGGTTGACATTCTCCTACGAGCAGTACTTC. Its protein is CASRLTFSYEQYF.

The chain carries TRBV19 and TRBJ1-1; 7 bases map to TRBD1. The J segment lost 4 bases and the V segment lost 3 bases, leaving 8 bases of the junction unmatched. The CDR3 has 15 residues. The germline CDR1 and CDR2 sequences are LNHDA and SQIVND (reference sequence). DNA for the CDR3: TGTGCCAGTAGTATTACAGGGGCGTTCGGCACTGAAGCTTTCTTT. Its translation: CASSITGAFGTEAFF.

This chain joins TRBV30 and TRBJ2-3, with 9 bases that match TRBD2. CDR1 is GTSNPN and CDR2 is SVGIG in the germline V gene (reference sequence). This CDR3 region has 13 residues. Trimming cost V 4 bases and J 5 bases; bases outside gene matches: 4. The CDR3 DNA reads as TGTGCCTGGACTAGCGGGATGGTAGATACGCAGTATTTT. It translates to CAWTSGMVDTQYF.

This clone is a singleton in its sample. V is TRBV27 and J is TRBJ1-2; 9 nucleotides agree with TRBD1. Germline V gives CDR1 MNHEY, CDR2 SMNVEV (reference sequence). The CDR3 loop spans 14 amino acids. Germline trimming cut 5 bases from V and 6 bases from J; bases unmatched to any gene: 7. DNA for the CDR3: TGTGCCAGCAGTCTCGCCGGACAGGGGAATGGCTACACCTTC. Protein sequence: CASSLAGQGNGYTF.

This clone was picked up one time. The chain is built from TRBV2 and TRBJ1-2; 12 nucleotides align to TRBD1. The trim removed 6 bases at V and 7 bases at J, leaving 9 bases unmatched. Germline V gene data show CDR1 as SNHLY and CDR2 as FYNNEI. The CDR3 covers 15 residues. CDR3: CASREGTGGYSGYTF. CDR3 DNA sequence: TGTGCCAGCAGGGAGGGGACAGGGGGCTATTCTGGCTACACCTTC.

The chain has TRBV4-2 and TRBJ1-3, with 8 bases lining up with TRBD1. The CDR3 is 15 amino acids. V shed 6 bases, J shed 2 bases, and the junction held 6 bases outside the gene matches. Per germline, CDR1 LGHNA and CDR2 YNFKEQ. This CDR3 reads CASRDDRGPGNTIYF. In nucleotides, the CDR3 is TGTGCCAGCAGAGATGACAGGGGACCTGGAAACACCATATATTTT.

This rearrangement joins TRBV11-3 to TRBJ2-3, with a weak D call TRBD1 (5 bases). Germline V gene sequence: CDR1 SGHNT, CDR2 YENEEA. This CDR3 has 15 residues. Trimming shortened V by 1 base and J by 0 bases, and 8 bases separated the two germline ends. The CDR3, as DNA: TGTGCCAGCAGCTTAGGTCAGGGAAGCACAGATACGCAGTATTTT. Its protein product is CASSLGQGSTDTQYF. The whole variable domain, remainder taken from reference TRBV11-3 and TRBJ2-3, is EAGVVQSPRYKIIEKKQPVAFWCNPISGHNTLYWYLQNLGQGPELLIRYENEEAVDDSQLPKDRFSAERLKGVDSTLKIQPAELGDSAVYLCASSLGQGSTDTQYFGPGTRLTVL.

The V call is TRBV11-2, the J call TRBJ1-5, with D possibly being TRBD1 (5 bases). Trimming left V 0 bases short and J 4 bases short, with 13 bases between. CDR1 and CDR2 from the germline V gene are SGHAT and FQNNGV. CDR3 length: 16 residues. The DNA of the CDR3 is TGTGCCAGCAGCTTAGATTGGGCAGGGTCGAATCAGCCCCAGCATTTT. This encodes CASSLDWAGSNQPQHF.

The chain uses TRBV7-2 and TRBJ2-3, with 8 nucleotides matching TRBD1. Germline loops: CDR1 SGHTA, CDR2 FQGNSA. The length of the CDR3 is 14 residues. This CDR3 reads CSSEQGGITDTQYF. In DNA, the CDR3 is TGTAGTAGTGAACAGGGGGGAATCACAGATACGCAGTATTTT.

The V gene is TRBV10-3, the J gene TRBJ2-7; D is possibly TRBD1 (5 bases). V lost 4 bases to trimming and J lost 2 bases, with 12 bases between them. The CDR3 runs to 14 residues. CDR1 and CDR2 from the germline V gene are ENHRY and SYGVKD. The CDR3 loop reads CAISGTTRPYEQYF. CDR3 DNA: TGTGCCATCAGTGGGACAACCAGGCCCTACGAGCAGTACTTC.

This clone was counted between two and nine times. The chain employs TRBV30 and TRBJ1-2; 9 nucleotides agree with TRBD1. Trimming at V came to 3 bases and at J to 5 bases, leaving 7 bases not matched to a gene. CDR1 is GTSNPN, CDR2 SVGIG, per germline (reference sequence). The CDR3 contains 14 residues. The CDR3 spells CAWRVPGQGYGYTF. CDR3 DNA: TGTGCCTGGAGGGTCCCGGGACAGGGATATGGCTACACCTTC.

A few counts support this clone. The CDR3 coding sequence is TGTGCCAGCAGCCAAGAGGGCAGGGGGAACTATGGCTACACCTTC. This encodes CASSQEGRGNYGYTF. The genes are TRBV4-2 and TRBJ1-2, with 7 positions matching TRBD1. Per germline, CDR1 LGHNA and CDR2 YNFKEQ. The CDR3 is 15 residues long. V was pared by 0 bases and J by 2 bases, with 3 bases of the junction left unmatched.

This chain uses TRBV19 with TRBJ1-1, with TRBD1 as a possible D gene (5 bases). This CDR3 comprises 14 residues. The germline V and J ends were trimmed by 4 bases and 1 base, with 10 bases remaining between them. From germline, CDR1 is LNHDA and CDR2 SQIVND (reference sequence). The chain's CDR3 is CASSRFQGNTEAFF. DNA of the CDR3: TGTGCCAGTAGTAGATTTCAGGGGAACACTGAAGCTTTCTTT.

V usage is TRBV29-1 and J usage is TRBJ1-2; D perhaps matches TRBD1 (5 bases). Per the germline V gene, CDR1 is SQVTM and CDR2 is ANQGSEA. With 7 bases removed from V and 2 bases from J, the gap between germline ends came to 14 bases. The CDR3 loop spans 13 amino acids. The CDR3 region has the DNA TGCAGCGCCGCCCTGGGGGGGAACTATGGCTACACCTTC. Translated: CSAALGGNYGYTF.